Reported below is one T cell receptor beta chain. The antigen is unknown. This CDR3 has 14 residues. The germline V gene encodes CDR1 LGHDT and CDR2 YNNKEL (reference sequence). Deletions cut 4 bases from V and 4 bases from J, with 8 bases between. Produced via immunoSEQ multiplex PCR; TCRdb's table is partial and in-frame only. The sample yields 100,000 to 120,000 clones, over 90% seen once. This entry belongs to a study of T cell responses to AZD1222 COVID-19 vaccine. Findings of the study overall: Donors were chiefly white British, with a greater number of females, and clonal diversity was perhaps underestimated. Seropositive AZD1222 recipients at baseline numbered only five or six. In all cases, repertoires were sampled only after the peak T cell response. Spike-specific TCR breadth and depth both grew after two AZD1222 doses.

The sequenced sample was peripheral blood, obtained 28 days after the second AZD1222 dose. The TCR originated in an adult who received the AZD1222 COVID-19 vaccine. The chain couples TRBV3-1 (or the pseudogene TRBV3-2) to TRBJ2-6; D uncertain. CDR3 amino acids: CASSPWGGANVLTF. CDR3 coding DNA: TGTGCCAGCAGCCCTTGGGGAGGGGCCAACGTCCTGACTTTC.